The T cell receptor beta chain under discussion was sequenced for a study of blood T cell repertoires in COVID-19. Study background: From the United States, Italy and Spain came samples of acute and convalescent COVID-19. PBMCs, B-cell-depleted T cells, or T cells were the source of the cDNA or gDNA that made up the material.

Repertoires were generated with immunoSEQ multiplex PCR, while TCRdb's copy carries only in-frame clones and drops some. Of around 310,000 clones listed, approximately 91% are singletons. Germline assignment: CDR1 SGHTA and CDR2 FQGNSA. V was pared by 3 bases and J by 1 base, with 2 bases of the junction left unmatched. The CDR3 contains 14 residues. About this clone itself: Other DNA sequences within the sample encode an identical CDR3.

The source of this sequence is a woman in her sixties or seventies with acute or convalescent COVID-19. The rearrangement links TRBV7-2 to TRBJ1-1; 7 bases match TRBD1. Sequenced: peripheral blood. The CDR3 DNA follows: TGTGCCAGCAGCTTGAGACAGGGGAACACTGAAGCTTTCTTT. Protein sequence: CASSLRQGNTEAFF.